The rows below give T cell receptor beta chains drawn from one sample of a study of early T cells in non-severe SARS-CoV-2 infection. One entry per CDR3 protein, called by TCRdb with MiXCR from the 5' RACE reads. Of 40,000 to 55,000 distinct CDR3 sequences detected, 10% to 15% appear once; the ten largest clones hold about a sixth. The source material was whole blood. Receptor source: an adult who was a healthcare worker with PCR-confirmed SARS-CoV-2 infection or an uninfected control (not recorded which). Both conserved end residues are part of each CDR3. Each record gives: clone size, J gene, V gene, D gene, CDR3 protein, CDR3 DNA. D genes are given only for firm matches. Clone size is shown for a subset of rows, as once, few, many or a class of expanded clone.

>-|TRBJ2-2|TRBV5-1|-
CASSQGSGELFF
TGCGCCAGCAGCCAAGGGTCCGGGGAGCTGTTTTTT
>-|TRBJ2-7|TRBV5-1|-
CASSFHPGTAYEQYF
TGCGCCAGCAGCTTCCATCCCGGGACGGCCTACGAGCAGTACTTC
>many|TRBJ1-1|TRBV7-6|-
CASSSGHGNTEAFF
TGTGCCAGCAGCTCGGGACACGGGAACACTGAAGCTTTCTTT
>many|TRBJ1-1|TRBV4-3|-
CASSQEVQRVGTEAFF
TGCGCCAGCAGCCAAGAGGTCCAAAGGGTTGGCACTGAAGCTTTCTTT
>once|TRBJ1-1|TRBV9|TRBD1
CASSYGQAQGGTEAFF
TGTGCCAGCAGCTATGGACAGGCCCAAGGGGGAACTGAAGCTTTCTTT
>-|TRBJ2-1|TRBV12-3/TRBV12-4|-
CASSSNWGTNEQFF
TGTGCCAGCAGTTCCAATTGGGGCACCAATGAGCAGTTCTTC
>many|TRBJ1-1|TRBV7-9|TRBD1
CASSLVRDRGKEAFF
TGTGCCAGCAGCTTGGTCCGGGACAGGGGAAAGGAAGCTTTCTTT
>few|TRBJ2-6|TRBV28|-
CASSASVWANVLTF
TGTGCCAGCAGTGCTAGCGTTTGGGCCAACGTCCTGACTTTC
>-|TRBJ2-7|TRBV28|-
CASSEERSAHEQYF
TGTGCCAGCAGCGAGGAGCGATCAGCCCACGAGCAGTACTTC
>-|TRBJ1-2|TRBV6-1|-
CASSEALRNPNGYTF
TGTGCCAGCAGTGAAGCGCTTCGGAATCCTAATGGCTACACCTTC
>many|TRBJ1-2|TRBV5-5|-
CASSLAARDYGYTF
TGTGCCAGCAGCTTGGCCGCCAGGGACTATGGCTACACCTTC
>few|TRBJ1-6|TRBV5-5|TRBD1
CASMDRYNSPLHF
TGTGCCAGCATGGACAGGTATAATTCACCCCTCCACTTT
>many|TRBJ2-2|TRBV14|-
CASSLLNTGELFF
TGTGCCAGCAGCCTACTGAACACCGGGGAGCTGTTTTTT
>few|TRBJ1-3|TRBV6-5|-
CASSPSGGGNTIYF
TGTGCCAGCAGCCCGAGCGGGGGTGGAAACACCATATATTTT
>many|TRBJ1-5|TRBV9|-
CASSVGVNQPQHF
TGTGCCAGCAGCGTAGGGGTGAATCAGCCCCAGCATTTT
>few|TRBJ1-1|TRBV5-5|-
CASSLTFRNTEAFF
TGTGCCAGCAGCTTGACCTTCAGGAACACTGAAGCTTTCTTT
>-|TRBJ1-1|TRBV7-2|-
CASSPTRTGTEAFF
TGTGCCAGCAGTCCAACCAGGACGGGCACTGAAGCTTTCTTT
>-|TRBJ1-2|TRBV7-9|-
CASSLGPDGYTF
TGTGCCAGCAGCTTGGGACCAGATGGCTACACCTTC
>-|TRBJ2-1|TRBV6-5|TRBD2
CASSYSILEGGPYNEQFF
TGTGCCAGCAGTTACTCAATTCTGGAGGGAGGGCCTTACAATGAGCAGTTCTTC
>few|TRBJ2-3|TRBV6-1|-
CASSEASSWGPDTQYF
TGTGCCAGCAGTGAAGCCTCTTCGTGGGGCCCCGATACGCAGTATTTT
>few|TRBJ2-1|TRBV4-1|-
CASSAVVSGPGNYNEQFF
TGCGCCAGCAGCGCTGTAGTATCGGGGCCCGGGAACTACAATGAGCAGTTCTTC
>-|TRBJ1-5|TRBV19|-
CASRSQVNQPQHF
TGTGCCAGTAGATCACAGGTAAATCAGCCCCAGCATTTT
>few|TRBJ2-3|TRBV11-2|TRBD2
CASSGLADTDTQYF
TGTGCCAGCAGTGGACTAGCGGACACAGATACGCAGTATTTT
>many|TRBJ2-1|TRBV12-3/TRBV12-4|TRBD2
CASSLGTSGYNEQFF
TGTGCCAGCAGTTTAGGGACTAGCGGCTACAATGAGCAGTTCTTC
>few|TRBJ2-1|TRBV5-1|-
CASSLALPYNEQFF
TGCGCCAGCAGCTTGGCTCTCCCTTACAATGAGCAGTTCTTC
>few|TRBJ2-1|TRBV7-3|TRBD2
CASSSSGRAVNEQFF
TGTGCCAGCAGTTCTAGCGGGAGGGCCGTCAATGAGCAGTTCTTC
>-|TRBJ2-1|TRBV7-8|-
CASSQRLGLNEQFF
TGTGCCAGCAGCCAACGCCTCGGGTTAAATGAGCAGTTCTTC
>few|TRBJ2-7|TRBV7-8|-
CASSSLNYEQYF
TGTGCCAGCAGCTCTCTTAACTACGAGCAGTACTTC
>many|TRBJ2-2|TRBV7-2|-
CASSSIADRTGELFF
TGTGCCAGCAGTTCAATTGCAGACAGGACCGGGGAGCTGTTTTTT
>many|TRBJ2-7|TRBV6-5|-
CASKGSAFPPYEQYF
TGTGCCAGCAAGGGATCGGCCTTTCCCCCCTACGAGCAGTACTTC
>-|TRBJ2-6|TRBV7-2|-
CASSISGANVLTF
TGTGCCAGCAGCATCTCTGGGGCCAACGTCCTGACTTTC
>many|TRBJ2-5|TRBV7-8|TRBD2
CASSWSGAPQETQYF
TGTGCCAGCAGTTGGAGCGGGGCACCACAAGAGACCCAGTACTTC
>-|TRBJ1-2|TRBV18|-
CASSPGREGYGYTF
TGTGCCAGCTCACCCGGGAGAGAGGGCTATGGCTACACCTTC
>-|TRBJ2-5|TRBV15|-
CATSFGLQETQYF
TGTGCCACCAGCTTCGGCCTTCAAGAGACCCAGTACTTC
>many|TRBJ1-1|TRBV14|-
CASSQIPPGTNMNTEAFF
TGTGCCAGCAGCCAAATCCCCCCAGGGACGAACATGAACACTGAAGCTTTCTTT
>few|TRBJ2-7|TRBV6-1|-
CASRLRGAAYEQYF
TGTGCCAGCCGTCTAAGGGGCGCCGCCTACGAGCAGTACTTC
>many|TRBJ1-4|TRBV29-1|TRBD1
CSVGEDRVAEKLFF
TGCAGCGTTGGAGAAGACAGGGTAGCGGAAAAACTGTTTTTT
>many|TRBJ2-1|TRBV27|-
CASFGLPLGEQFF
TGTGCCAGCTTTGGGCTGCCTTTAGGAGAGCAGTTCTTC
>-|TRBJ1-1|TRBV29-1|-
CSVERAAATEAFF
TGCAGCGTTGAAAGGGCGGCGGCCACTGAAGCTTTCTTT
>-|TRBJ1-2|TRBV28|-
CASTVGGKDGYTF
TGTGCCAGTACCGTCGGGGGTAAGGATGGCTACACCTTC
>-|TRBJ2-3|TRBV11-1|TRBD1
CASSPQGAVGTDTQYF
TGTGCCAGCAGCCCACAGGGGGCCGTAGGTACAGATACGCAGTATTTT
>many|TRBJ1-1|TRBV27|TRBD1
CASSRQGRVNTEAFF
TGTGCCAGCAGCCGACAGGGGAGGGTGAACACTGAAGCTTTCTTT
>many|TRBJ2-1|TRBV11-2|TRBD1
CASSWGQTIVNEQFF
TGTGCCAGCAGCTGGGGACAGACTATTGTTAATGAGCAGTTCTTC
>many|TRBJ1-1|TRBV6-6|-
CASSYLGNTEAFF
TGTGCCAGCAGTTACTTAGGGAACACTGAAGCTTTCTTT
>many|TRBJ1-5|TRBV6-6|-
CASSYLQVNQPQHF
TGTGCCAGCAGTTACCTCCAGGTTAATCAGCCCCAGCATTTT
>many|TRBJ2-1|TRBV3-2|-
CAQGHEQFF
TGCGCCCAGGGCCATGAGCAGTTCTTC
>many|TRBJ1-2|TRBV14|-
CASSPWGSDYYGYTF
TGTGCCAGCAGCCCTTGGGGGTCAGACTACTATGGCTACACCTTC
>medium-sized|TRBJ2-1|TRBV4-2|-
CASSQGLEEADEQFF
TGTGCCAGCAGCCAAGGCCTTGAGGAGGCCGATGAGCAGTTCTTC
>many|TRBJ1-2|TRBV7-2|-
CASTLPPISGYTF
TGTGCCAGCACCCTCCCACCGATCTCTGGCTACACCTTC
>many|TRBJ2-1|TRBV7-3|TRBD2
CASSLEAGGYNEQFF
TGTGCCAGCAGCTTAGAAGCGGGAGGGTACAATGAGCAGTTCTTC
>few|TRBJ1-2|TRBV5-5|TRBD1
CASSFLGTVGLGDGYTF
TGTGCCAGCAGTTTTCTCGGGACAGTGGGACTAGGAGATGGCTACACCTTC
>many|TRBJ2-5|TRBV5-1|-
CASSFGLETQYF
TGCGCCAGCAGCTTCGGTCTAGAGACCCAGTACTTC
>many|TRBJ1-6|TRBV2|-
CASREGQYNSPLHF
TGTGCCAGCAGGGAAGGACAATATAATTCACCCCTCCACTTT
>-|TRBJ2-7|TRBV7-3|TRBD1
CASSAYPTGELNEQYF
TGTGCCAGCAGCGCGTATCCTACAGGGGAACTCAACGAGCAGTACTTC
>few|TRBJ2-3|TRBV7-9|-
CASSLPRTEHTQYF
TGTGCCAGCAGCTTACCCAGGACCGAACATACGCAGTATTTT
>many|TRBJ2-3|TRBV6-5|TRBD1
CASSYSKAGGTDTQYF
TGTGCCAGCAGTTACTCGAAGGCAGGGGGTACAGATACGCAGTATTTT
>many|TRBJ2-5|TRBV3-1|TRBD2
CASTPQGLAGSETQYF
TGTGCCAGCACTCCACAGGGGCTAGCGGGGTCGGAGACCCAGTACTTC
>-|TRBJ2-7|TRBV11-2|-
CASSLVDYEQYF
TGTGCCAGCAGCTTAGTAGACTACGAGCAGTACTTC